Shown below are 3 T cell receptor beta chains from a single sample sequenced in a study of cytomegalovirus exposure and HLA in healthy donors. Profiling relied on immunoSEQ multiplex PCR, and the TCRdb table lists in-frame clones only, not all of them. This repertoire shows about 270,000 clones, around 86% found once; its top ten account for roughly 1%. Material: PBMCs. The receptors come from a woman between 18 and 30 years old in good health and CMV-seronegative.

The rearrangement uses TRBV19 and TRBJ1-5; TRBD1 aligns across 11 bases. CDR1 is LNHDA and CDR2 is SQIVND in the germline V gene (reference sequence). Trimming removed 9 bases from V and 7 bases from J; junction bases left unmatched: 11. The CDR3 length is 15 residues. The DNA for the CDR3 is TGTGCCAGCCGGGACAGGGGGTCACGGGAGCAGCCCCAGCATTTT. This encodes CASRDRGSREQPQHF.

This chain connects TRBV4-3 to TRBJ1-6; 12 bases map to TRBD1. Germline V gives CDR1 LGHNA, CDR2 YSLEER. The J segment lost 9 bases and the V segment lost 4 bases, leaving 13 bases of the junction unmatched. The CDR3 consists of 18 residues. CDR3 in amino acids: CASSPGTGGEIVGSPLHF. The CDR3 nucleotides are TGCGCCAGCAGCCCCGGGACAGGGGGCGAGATTGTTGGTTCACCCCTCCACTTT.

V and J are TRBV2 and TRBJ2-5; possibly TRBD2 for D (6 bases). The V gene's germline CDR1 is SNHLY and CDR2 FYNNEI. The CDR3 loop spans 14 amino acids. V lost 6 bases to trimming and J lost 5 bases, with 16 bases between them. The CDR3 region is CASRATSMTETQYF. As DNA, the CDR3 is TGTGCCAGCAGAGCGACTAGTATGACGGAGACCCAGTACTTC.